The 17 T cell receptor beta chains in this list originate from one sample, sequenced in a study of shared clonotypes between healthy human individuals (dated by TCRdb to between 2020 and 2021). The receptor library was made with the immunoSEQ multiplex PCR assay. TCRdb took over this immuneACCESS table, retaining in-frame rearrangements with V and J assigned. Such tables are incomplete; in checked studies, under half of the missing clones stem from an unresolved V gene, and the remainder is unexplained. The table for this sample lists about a million clones; 65% to 80% of them were counted only once. Roughly 1.4% of the sample is taken by the ten largest. The sequenced sample consisted of memory CD4+ T cells sorted from blood. What the cell subset or site label conveys for this sample: CD45RA-negative fraction. These receptors were obtained from a man younger than 35 in good health.

This clone has a single count. The J gene is TRBJ2-1, the V gene TRBV19; the D gene is possibly TRBD2 (5 bases). Germline values: CDR1 LNHDA, CDR2 SQIVND (reference sequence). CDR3 length: 17 residues. The germline V and J ends were trimmed by 3 bases and 0 bases, with 15 bases remaining between them. CDR3 sequence reads: CASSISLRAPSYNEQFF. As DNA, the CDR3 is TGTGCCAGTAGTATCTCATTGAGGGCCCCCTCCTACAATGAGCAGTTCTTC.

The V and J genes are TRBV30 and TRBJ1-2; D not certain. Germline CDR1 reads GTSNPN; CDR2 reads SVGIG (reference sequence). The CDR3 has 12 residues. V gave up 0 bases and J gave up 8 bases, with 10 bases separating them. As DNA, the CDR3 is TGTGCCTGGAGTGTTGGGTCAGGCGGCTACACCTTC. This encodes CAWSVGSGGYTF.

The chain couples TRBV4-1 to TRBJ1-4; D gene uncertain. The CDR3 extends over 13 amino acids. Germline CDR1 reads MGHRA; CDR2 reads YSYEKL. Trimming removed 4 bases at V and 4 bases at J, with 7 bases between. In DNA, the CDR3 is TGCGCCAGCAGCCTACAGCTTAATGAAAAACTGTTTTTT. Translated: CASSLQLNEKLFF.

The chain joins TRBV7-9 to TRBJ2-5; D gene unclear. This CDR3 region has 13 residues. Germline CDR1 and CDR2: SEHNR and FQNEAQ (reference sequence). Trimming took 1 base from V and 1 from J, leaving 4 bases between them. For the CDR3, the DNA is TGTGCCAGCAGCTTAGGTCCCCAAGAGACCCAGTACTTC. Translated, it gives CASSLGPQETQYF.

This clone was counted only a few times. The rearrangement links TRBV2 to TRBJ2-2, with TRBD2 identical over 7 bases. After removal of 2 bases from V and 4 bases from J, the junction contained 4 bases not matched to a gene. The CDR3 extends over 15 amino acids. The V gene's germline CDR1 is SNHLY and CDR2 FYNNEI. The CDR3 coding sequence is TGTGCCAGCAGTGAAAGGGCTAGCGGCACCGGGGAGCTGTTTTTT. This sequence encodes CASSERASGTGELFF. The variable domain in full, completed from reference TRBV2 and TRBJ2-2, reads EPEVTQTPSHQVTQMGQEVILRCVPISNHLYFYWYRQILGQKVEFLVSFYNNEISEKSEIFDDQFSVERPDGSNFTLKIRSTKLEDSAMYFCASSERASGTGELFFGEGSRLTVL.

The V and J genes are TRBV7-9 and TRBJ2-5; D is possibly TRBD2 (5 bases). Germline V gene lookup returns CDR1 SEHNR and CDR2 FQNEAQ (reference sequence). Deletions cut 2 bases from V and 5 bases from J, with 18 bases between. This CDR3 comprises 16 residues. DNA for the CDR3: TGTGCCAGCAGCTTACAGTTGCCTTCGGAGCGGGAGACCCAGTACTTC. It is translated as CASSLQLPSERETQYF.

The J gene is TRBJ2-1, the V gene TRBV9; D is ambiguous. CDR3 length: 14 residues. The germline V and J ends were trimmed by 0 bases and 12 bases, with 16 bases remaining between them. Germline V gene sequence: CDR1 SGDLS, CDR2 YYNGEE. The CDR3 nucleotides are TGTGCCAGCAGCGTAGCAGGACGGCCTGACTTGCAGTTCTTC. Translation gives CASSVAGRPDLQFF.

The V and J genes are TRBV9 and TRBJ1-4; maybe TRBD1 (5 bases). The CDR3 is 15 amino acids. Germline-derived CDR1 and CDR2 are SGDLS and YYNGEE. Trimming stripped 3 bases from V and 6 bases from J, with 15 bases between. This CDR3 reads CASSAIGAADEKLFF. CDR3 nucleotide sequence: TGTGCCAGCAGCGCTATTGGGGCCGCAGATGAAAAACTGTTTTTT.

This chain uses TRBV6-6 with TRBJ2-1, with 12 bases aligning to TRBD1. V lost 6 bases, J lost 8 bases, and 11 bases stayed unmatched. The CDR3 sequence is 16 residues long. Per germline, CDR1 MNHNY and CDR2 SVGAGI (reference sequence). CDR3 sequence: CASRQYTGTGGYEQFF. CDR3 DNA sequence: TGTGCCAGCAGACAATACACCGGGACAGGGGGCTATGAGCAGTTCTTC.

A few counts support this clone. The chain recombines TRBV29-1 with TRBJ1-1, with 7 nucleotides matching TRBD1. The junction had 5 bases not matched to a gene; V was cut back by 6 bases and J by 1 base. Germline V gives CDR1 SQVTM, CDR2 ANQGSEA. This CDR3 comprises 13 residues. The CDR3, as DNA: TGCAGCGTCCGACAGGGCGGGAACACTGAAGCTTTCTTT. Amino acids: CSVRQGGNTEAFF.

This clone was observed a handful of times. This chain joins TRBV5-4 and TRBJ1-3, with 7 bases fitting TRBD1. This CDR3 region has 15 residues. Germline CDR1 and CDR2: SGHNT and YYREEE (reference sequence). J lost 6 bases, V lost 1 base, and 7 bases had no gene match. The CDR3 DNA sequence: TGTGCCAGCAGCTTGAACAGGGGAACGGAAAACACCATATATTTT. Translating it yields CASSLNRGTENTIYF.

The table lists this clone with a few counts. The gene calls are TRBV5-1 and TRBJ2-1; D not certain. Trimming pared 3 bases from V and 6 bases from J, leaving 16 bases between. Germline loops: CDR1 SGHRS, CDR2 YFSETQ. The CDR3 runs 15 residues. CDR3 sequence: CASSSDWVWGNEQFF. The CDR3 DNA is TGCGCCAGCAGCTCCGACTGGGTCTGGGGCAATGAGCAGTTCTTC.

The J gene is TRBJ1-1, the V gene TRBV5-4; maybe TRBD1 (5 bases). V was pared by 7 bases and J by 1 base, with 17 bases between. Germline values: CDR1 SGHNT, CDR2 YYREEE (reference sequence). This CDR3 contains 15 residues. The CDR3 loop is CASQTGPRENTEAFF. The CDR3 DNA reads as TGTGCCAGCCAAACCGGACCCAGGGAGAACACTGAAGCTTTCTTT.

J is TRBJ2-6 and V is TRBV30, with a possible D match to TRBD2 (6 bases). The CDR3 is made up of 15 amino acids. Per the germline V gene, CDR1 is GTSNPN and CDR2 is SVGIG (reference sequence). In DNA form, the CDR3 reads TGTGCTTGGTCGGGGGTCTCGGCGGGGGCCAACGTCCTGACTTTC. It translates to CAWSGVSAGANVLTF.

The J gene is TRBJ2-7, the V gene TRBV9; 9 nucleotides agree with TRBD1. Germline CDR1 SGDLS, CDR2 YYNGEE. The CDR3 is 15 residues long. The junction had 12 bases not matched to a gene; V was cut back by 6 bases and J by 5 bases. CDR3 coding DNA: TGTGCCAGCAACCCCCGGGACAGGGAAATCCACGAGCAGTACTTC. It specifies CASNPRDREIHEQYF.

The chain recombines TRBV7-2 with TRBJ2-4; unclear D gene. Trimming left V 2 bases short and J 6 bases short, with 8 bases between. The CDR3 is 13 residues long. Germline V gene lookup returns CDR1 SGHTA and CDR2 FQGNSA. CDR3 amino acids: CASSLMERNIQYF. The DNA of the CDR3 is TGTGCCAGCAGCTTAATGGAGAGAAACATTCAGTACTTC.

The chain couples TRBV6-1 to TRBJ2-7, with TRBD1 matching 7 bases. Germline CDR1 MNHNS, CDR2 SASEGT. This CDR3 region has 14 residues. V shed 3 bases, J shed 7 bases, and the junction held 9 bases outside the gene matches. This chain's CDR3 is CASSDYKGAREQYF. In nucleotides, the CDR3 is TGTGCCAGCAGTGATTATAAGGGGGCGCGGGAGCAGTACTTC.